Listed here is a single T cell receptor (beta chain). This study enrolled people aged roughly 18 to 90 from approximately 25 US geographic areas. This CDR3 has 15 amino acids. CDR1 is MDHEN and CDR2 is SYDVKM in the germline V gene. V was clipped by 2 bases and J by 0 bases, with 7 bases between them. Under the authors' procedure: Reference gene primers were amplified, and this amplification served to estimate nucleated cell counts. Using immunoSEQ multiplex PCR, the repertoire was profiled, and TCRdb retains in-frame clones only, with some absent. The D gene and trimming were derived from the DNA, and the V and J assignments and clone size from that table. The sample includes about 310,000 clones, around 90% of them seen just once. The sample comes from a study of blood T cell repertoires in COVID-19. About the study: Some COVID-19 samples were acute and others convalescent; all came from the United States, Italy and Spain.

The chain couples TRBV28 to TRBJ2-2; maybe TRBD1 (5 bases). The sequence derives from a man aged 60 to 69 who had recovered from COVID-19. Sequenced: PBMCs or T cells enriched from blood (not recorded which). CDR3 residues: CASSLPQANTGELFF. In DNA, the CDR3 is TGTGCCAGCAGTTTACCACAGGCGAACACCGGGGAGCTGTTTTTT.